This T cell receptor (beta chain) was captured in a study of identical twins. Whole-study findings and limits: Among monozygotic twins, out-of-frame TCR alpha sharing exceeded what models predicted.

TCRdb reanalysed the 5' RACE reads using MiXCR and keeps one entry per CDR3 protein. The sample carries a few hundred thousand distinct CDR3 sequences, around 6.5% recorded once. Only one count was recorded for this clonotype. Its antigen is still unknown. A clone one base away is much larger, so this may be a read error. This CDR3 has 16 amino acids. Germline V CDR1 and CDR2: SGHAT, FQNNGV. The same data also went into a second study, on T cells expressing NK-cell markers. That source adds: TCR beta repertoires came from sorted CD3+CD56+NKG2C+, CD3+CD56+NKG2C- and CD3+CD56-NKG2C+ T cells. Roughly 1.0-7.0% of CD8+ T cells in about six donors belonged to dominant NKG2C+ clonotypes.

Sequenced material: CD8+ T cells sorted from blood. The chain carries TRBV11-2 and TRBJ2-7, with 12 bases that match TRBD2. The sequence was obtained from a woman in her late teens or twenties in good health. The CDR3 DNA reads TGTGCCAGAAGCTTAGATCCGGGACTAGCGGGTTACGAGCAGTACTTC. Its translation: CARSLDPGLAGYEQYF.